Given below is one TCR beta chain in context. Its matching antigen is unknown. These data originate in a study of cytomegalovirus exposure and HLA in healthy donors. Study at large: Under 90% of approximately 400 genotyped donors fell in the Caucasian-associated ancestry cluster.

Study outcomes and limitations: A later analysis linked a missense variant in DCLRE1C to the trimming of TCR beta V and J genes. The classifier reportedly diagnosed cytomegalovirus status with high specificity and sensitivity.

PCR was performed using 60 Vbeta and 13 Jbeta primers. Generated by immunoSEQ multiplex PCR, the TCRdb table keeps only in-frame clones and is missing some. Recorded for this sample: about 38,000 clones. Sequences were obtained from PBMCs. This TCR was sampled from a man aged 35-49 years in good health and CMV-seropositive.

In DNA, the CDR3 is TGTGCCAGCAGTTCTGGGCTAGCGGGAGATGAGCAGTTCTTC. Its protein product is CASSSGLAGDEQFF. V gene TRBV27 combines with J gene TRBJ2-1; TRBD2 aligns across 10 bases. The V and J ends lost 4 bases and 8 bases, in that order; junction bases with no gene match: 5. Germline values: CDR1 MNHEY, CDR2 SMNVEV (reference sequence). This CDR3 is built from 14 residues.